One and the same sample provided the 10 T cell receptor beta chains below, sequenced in a study of CXCR3-negative and CXCR3-positive naive CD8 T cells. Preparation of TRB cDNA libraries relied on 5' RACE carrying UMI labels. TCRdb re-called the 5' RACE reads and catalogs CDR3 proteins one per entry, DNA excluded. This sample's clone table lists roughly 89,000 distinct CDR3 sequences. Sample: naive CXCR3- CD8+ T cells from blood. Subset given: CD45RO-CCR7+CD27+CD95- naive CD8+ T cells lacking CXCR3 (TNR3-). These receptors were obtained from a human donor in good health. Some clones in this sample may be carry-over from other donors' samples.

CDR3 sequence: CSVLGRDRETYEQYF. This rearrangement joins TRBV29-1 to TRBJ2-7; TCRdb outputs TRBD1, but without DNA this stays unchecked. The CDR3 loop spans 15 amino acids. From germline, CDR1 is SQVTM and CDR2 ANQGSEA.

This rearrangement joins TRBV7-9 to TRBJ2-6. This CDR3 has 12 amino acids. CDR1 and CDR2 from the germline V gene are SEHNR and FQNEAQ (reference sequence). The CDR3 sequence is CASSYGANVLTF.

The chain couples TRBV5-1 to TRBJ1-1. The CDR3 is made up of 13 amino acids. Looked up from germline, CDR1 is SGHRS and CDR2 is YFSETQ. The CDR3 sequence: CASSFMVGTEAFF.

The rearrangement links TRBV20-1 to TRBJ2-7. The CDR3 runs 14 residues. The V gene's germline CDR1 is DFQATT and CDR2 SNEGSKA (reference sequence). CDR3 protein: CSARASASNYEQYF.

The chain uses TRBV19 and TRBJ1-1; TCRdb's D call, TRBD1, is unchecked because there is no DNA. The germline V gene has CDR1 LNHDA and CDR2 SQIVND (reference sequence). The CDR3 extends over 17 amino acids. CDR3 region: CASSMDRDRGLNTEAFF.

The CDR3 sequence is CASSYSNLLLDTQYF. The genes are TRBV6-5 and TRBJ2-3. Germline values: CDR1 MNHEY, CDR2 SVGAGI. The CDR3 runs to 15 residues.

CDR3 sequence reads: CSVEGGSSYNSPLHF. This sequence joins TRBV29-1 and TRBJ1-6. CDR1 is SQVTM, CDR2 ANQGSEA, per germline. This CDR3 is 15 amino acids long.

The chain links TRBV11-2 to TRBJ2-7; TCRdb returns TRBD1, unconfirmable since there is no DNA. The CDR3 sequence is 14 residues long. Germline CDR1 is SGHAT and CDR2 is FQNNGV. CDR3 sequence: CASSPYQGHYEQYF.

CDR3 sequence reads: CSVLKYNEQFF. J is TRBJ2-1 and V is TRBV29-1. The CDR3 has 11 residues. The V gene's germline CDR1 is SQVTM and CDR2 ANQGSEA.

The rearrangement uses TRBV10-3 and TRBJ1-4; as DNA is missing, the TRBD1 call by TCRdb cannot be tested. Germline V gives CDR1 ENHRY, CDR2 SYGVKD. The CDR3 is 12 residues long. The CDR3: CAIRGQGEKLFF.